This record concerns one TCR beta chain sequence. TCRbeta library construction was performed incorporating unique molecular identifiers. TCRdb passed the PCR reads through MiXCR, listing each CDR3 protein once. The table records hundreds of thousands of distinct CDR3 sequences, approximately 12% of them present only once. V lost 2 bases to trimming and J lost 11 bases; unmatched junction nucleotides: 10. Germline loops: CDR1 SNHLY, CDR2 FYNNEI. CDR3 length equals 14 residues. This sample is drawn from a study of T-cell reconstitution after alpha-beta-depleted transplantation in children. The rearrangement uses TRBV2 and TRBJ1-1, with TRBD1 matching over 8 bases. The sequence was collected from a male patient aged 10 to 17 who had a stem cell transplant for acute myeloid leukemia, so the T cells may come from the graft donor. Sequences were derived from PBMCs, mostly from graft donor cells, sampled 360 days after TCRalphabeta/CD19-depleted stem cell transplant. CDR3 sequence (DNA): TGTGCCAGCAGTGAATGGGGGGGACAGGTGAGGGCTTTCTTT. It codes for CASSEWGGQVRAFF.